A single T cell receptor (beta chain) is shown here with its context. Its specificity is not known. V lost 3 bases, J lost 4 bases, and 12 bases lay in between. The length of the CDR3 is 13 residues. CDR1 and CDR2 (germline): SQVTM, ANQGSEA. The entry originates in a study of siplizumab effects on memory and regulatory T cells. General study results and limits: Naive T cells, seemingly more diverse than memory cells, seemed major alloresponse contributors.

Repertoires were generated with immunoSEQ multiplex PCR, while TCRdb's copy carries only in-frame clones and drops some. The table has about 100,000 clones, approximately 91% seen once. The sample taken for sequencing was CD4+ T cells sorted from blood. This receptor was obtained from a human donor in good health. Some clones in this sample may be carry-over from other donors' samples. The V gene is TRBV29-1, the J gene TRBJ2-5; a possible D gene is TRBD2 (6 bases). DNA of the CDR3: TGCAGCGTTGATCGGGTGGGGGGAGAGACCCAGTACTTC. Its translation: CSVDRVGGETQYF. The full variable domain, in which reference TRBV29-1 and TRBJ2-5 provide the parts outside the CDR3, is SAVISQKPSRDICQRGTSLTIQCQVDSQVTMMFWYRQQPGQSLTLIATANQGSEATYESGFVIDKFPISRPNLTFSTLTVSNMSPEDSSIYLCSVDRVGGETQYFGPGTRLLVL.